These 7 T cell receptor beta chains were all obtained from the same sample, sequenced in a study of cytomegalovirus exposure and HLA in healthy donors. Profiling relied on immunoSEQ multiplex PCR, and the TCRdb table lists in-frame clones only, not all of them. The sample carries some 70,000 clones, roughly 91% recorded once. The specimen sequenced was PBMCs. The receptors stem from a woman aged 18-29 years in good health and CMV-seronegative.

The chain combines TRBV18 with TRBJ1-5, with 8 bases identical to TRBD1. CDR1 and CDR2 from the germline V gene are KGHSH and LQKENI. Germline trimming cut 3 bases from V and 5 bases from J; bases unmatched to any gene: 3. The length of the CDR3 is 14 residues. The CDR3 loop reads CASSPQGAYQPQHF. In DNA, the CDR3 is TGTGCCAGCTCACCCCAGGGGGCTTATCAGCCCCAGCATTTT.

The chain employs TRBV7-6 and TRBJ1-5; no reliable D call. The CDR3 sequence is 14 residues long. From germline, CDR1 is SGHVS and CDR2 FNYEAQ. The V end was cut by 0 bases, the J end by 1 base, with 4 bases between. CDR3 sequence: CASSLASSNQPQHF. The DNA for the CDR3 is TGTGCCAGCAGCTTAGCCTCCAGCAATCAGCCCCAGCATTTT.

In DNA form, the CDR3 reads TGTGCCAGCAGCTTAGCGGGACTACAACTTAATGAGCAGTTCTTC. Its translation: CASSLAGLQLNEQFF. The chain carries TRBV7-3 and TRBJ2-1; 7 bases are shared with TRBD2. Germline-derived CDR1 and CDR2 are SGHTA and FQGTGA. After removal of 2 bases from V and 7 bases from J, the junction contained 8 bases not matched to a gene. The CDR3 is 15 amino acids.

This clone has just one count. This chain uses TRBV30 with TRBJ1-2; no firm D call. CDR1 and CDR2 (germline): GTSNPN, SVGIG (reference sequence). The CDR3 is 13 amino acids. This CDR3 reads CAADRGWVHGYTF. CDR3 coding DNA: TGTGCTGCCGACCGGGGATGGGTTCATGGCTACACCTTC. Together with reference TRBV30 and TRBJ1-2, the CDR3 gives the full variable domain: SQTIHQWPATLVQPVGSPLSLECTVEGTSNPNLYWYRQAAGRGLQLLFYSVGIGQISSEVPQNLSASRPQDRQFILSSKKLLLSDSGFYLCAADRGWVHGYTFGSGTRLTVV.

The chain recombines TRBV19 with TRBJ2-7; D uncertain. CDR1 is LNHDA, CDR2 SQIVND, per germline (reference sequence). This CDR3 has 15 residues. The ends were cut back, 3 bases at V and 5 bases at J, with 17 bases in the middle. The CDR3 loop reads CASSIFLRSRDEQYF. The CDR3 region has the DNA TGTGCCAGTAGTATTTTTCTTCGGAGTCGGGACGAGCAGTACTTC.

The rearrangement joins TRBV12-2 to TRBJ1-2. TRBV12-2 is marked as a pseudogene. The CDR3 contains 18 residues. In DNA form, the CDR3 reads TGTGCAAGTCGCTTCCACACGCCTCGGGTCAGCCGGAACTATGGCTACACCTTC. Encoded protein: CASRFHTPRVSRNYGYTF.

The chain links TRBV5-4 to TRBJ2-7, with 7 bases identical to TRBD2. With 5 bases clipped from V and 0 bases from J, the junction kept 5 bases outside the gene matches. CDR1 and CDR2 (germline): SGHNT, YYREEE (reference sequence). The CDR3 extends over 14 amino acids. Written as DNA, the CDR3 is TGTGCCAGCAGGGGGGGGGATAGCTCCTACGAGCAGTACTTC. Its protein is CASRGGDSSYEQYF.